The rows below give T cell receptor beta chains drawn from one sample of a study of blood T cells in healthy people across ages. TCRdb ran MiXCR on the 5' RACE reads and lists one entry per CDR3 protein. The top ten hold around 10% of the sample, which has under 700,000 distinct CDR3 sequences, nearly 25% seen once. This same sample was also part of a study on T cells of mothers and their children.

What was sequenced was blood. The receptors originated from a boy aged 10-17 years in good health. Each CDR3 is given with its conserved first and last residue. A D gene is named only where the DNA matches it firmly. Clone size appears in some rows only: once, few, many, or a class for an expanded clone.

>TRBV7-2|18|-|-|TRBJ2-5
CASSLVGRAGSLQETQYF
TGTGCCAGCAGCTTAGTAGGTCGGGCGGGATCCCTACAAGAGACCCAGTACTTC
>TRBV10-3|13|many|TRBD1|TRBJ2-5
CAISRDSQETQYF
TGTGCCATCAGTCGGGACAGTCAAGAGACCCAGTACTTC
>TRBV28|14|many|TRBD1|TRBJ2-7
CASSPRDRVYEQYF
TGTGCCAGCAGTCCCCGCGACAGGGTGTACGAGCAGTACTTC
>TRBV29-1|15|few|-|TRBJ2-5
CSVEGGWGYAKTQYF
TGCAGCGTTGAAGGAGGGTGGGGCTACGCGAAGACCCAGTACTTC
>TRBV7-3|15|few|-|TRBJ2-6
CASSSLGSGANVLTF
TGTGCCAGCAGCTCCCTGGGCTCTGGGGCCAACGTCCTGACTTTC
>TRBV3-1|14|-|-|TRBJ2-7
CASSLTDSNNEQYF
TGTGCCAGCAGCCTTACGGACAGTAATAACGAGCAGTACTTC
>TRBV6-2/TRBV6-3|16|-|-|TRBJ2-2
CASSYALGANTGELFF
TGTGCCAGCAGTTACGCCCTAGGCGCGAACACCGGGGAGCTGTTTTTT
>TRBV7-2|15|few|-|TRBJ2-1
CASSPGTTSYNEQFF
TGTGCCAGCAGCCCCGGGACGACCTCCTACAATGAGCAGTTCTTC
>TRBV7-3|16|-|TRBD2|TRBJ2-1
CASSPSSGATYNEQFF
TGTGCCAGCAGCCCTTCTAGCGGGGCAACCTACAATGAGCAGTTCTTC
>TRBV5-1|15|few|-|TRBJ2-7
CASSLGQGGPYEQYF
TGCGCCAGCAGCTTGGGACAGGGAGGGCCCTACGAGCAGTACTTC
>TRBV29-1|16|-|-|TRBJ2-3
CSVEDFGEALPDTQYF
TGCAGCGTTGAAGATTTCGGGGAAGCCCTCCCAGATACGCAGTATTTT
>TRBV5-1|15|once|-|TRBJ2-7
CASRSAETGLYEQYF
TGCGCCAGCAGGTCCGCGGAGACAGGCCTCTACGAGCAGTACTTC
>TRBV21-1|16|many|-|TRBJ2-7
CASSKALGQGPREQYF
TGTGCCAGCAGCAAAGCGCTCGGACAGGGCCCCAGGGAGCAGTACTTC
>TRBV18|16|few|-|TRBJ1-1
CASSPLGAGGSTEAFF
TGTGCCAGCTCACCACTCGGGGCGGGAGGTTCCACTGAAGCTTTCTTT
>TRBV20-1|12|-|-|TRBJ1-5
CSARDGLQPQHF
TGCAGTGCTAGAGACGGACTTCAGCCCCAGCATTTT
>TRBV6-4|15|few|TRBD2|TRBJ2-1
CASSARSGSPNEQFF
TGTGCCAGCAGTGCACGTAGCGGGAGCCCCAATGAGCAGTTCTTC
>TRBV29-1|14|-|TRBD1|TRBJ1-2
CSVGERGTAYGYTF
TGCAGCGTTGGGGAGCGGGGGACAGCCTATGGCTACACCTTC
>TRBV4-3|17|few|TRBD1|TRBJ1-4
CASSLPFRGLSDEKLFF
TGCGCCAGCAGCCTGCCCTTCAGGGGGCTTAGTGATGAAAAACTGTTTTTT
>TRBV28|15|few|TRBD1|TRBJ1-1
CASSPGGGGSTEAFF
TGTGCCAGCAGTCCCGGCGGAGGGGGCTCCACTGAAGCTTTCTTT
>TRBV7-2|16|few|TRBD2|TRBJ2-5
CASKVLGGNRQETQYF
TGTGCCAGCAAGGTACTCGGGGGGAACCGCCAAGAGACCCAGTACTTC
>TRBV7-9|15|-|-|TRBJ2-3
CASSFRRTDTDTQYF
TGTGCCAGCAGCTTCCGTCGGACCGACACAGATACGCAGTATTTT
>TRBV6-2/TRBV6-3|15|few|TRBD2|TRBJ2-6
CASAVSGSGANVLTF
TGTGCCAGTGCCGTGAGCGGGAGTGGGGCCAACGTCCTGACTTTC
>TRBV9|17|few|-|TRBJ2-6
CASSQDTVSSGANVLTF
TGTGCCAGCAGCCAAGACACAGTGAGCTCTGGGGCCAACGTCCTGACTTTC
>TRBV20-1|17|few|-|TRBJ1-6
CSARDELIAIYNSPLHF
TGCAGTGCTAGAGATGAGCTAATAGCGATCTATAATTCACCCCTCCACTTT
>TRBV6-6|15|few|-|TRBJ1-2
CASSATGIRRYGYTF
TGTGCCAGCAGTGCAACAGGGATCCGACGGTATGGCTACACCTTC
>TRBV5-6|17|-|-|TRBJ1-2
CASSLSGYQGLDYGYTF
TGTGCCAGCAGCTTGAGCGGATATCAAGGCCTGGACTATGGCTACACCTTC
>TRBV12-3/TRBV12-4|14|-|TRBD1|TRBJ2-7
CASSPDRGHNEQYF
TGTGCCAGCAGCCCGGACAGGGGGCACAACGAGCAGTACTTC